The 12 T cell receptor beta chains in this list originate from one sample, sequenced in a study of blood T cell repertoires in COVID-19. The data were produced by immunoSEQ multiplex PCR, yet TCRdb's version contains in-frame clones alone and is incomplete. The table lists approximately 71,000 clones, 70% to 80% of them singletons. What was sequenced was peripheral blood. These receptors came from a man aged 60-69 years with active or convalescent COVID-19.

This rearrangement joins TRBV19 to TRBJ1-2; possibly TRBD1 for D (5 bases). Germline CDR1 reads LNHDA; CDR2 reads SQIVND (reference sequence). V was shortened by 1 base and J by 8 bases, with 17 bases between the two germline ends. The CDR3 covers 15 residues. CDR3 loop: CASSIAGAGRGGYTF. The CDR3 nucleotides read TGTGCCAGTAGTATAGCCGGGGCCGGCCGGGGGGGCTACACCTTC. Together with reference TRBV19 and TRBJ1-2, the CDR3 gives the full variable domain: DGGITQSPKYLFRKEGQNVTLSCEQNLNHDAMYWYRQDPGQGLRLIYYSQIVNDFQKGDIAEGYSVSREKKESFPLTVTSAQKNPTAFYLCASSIAGAGRGGYTFGSGTRLTVV.

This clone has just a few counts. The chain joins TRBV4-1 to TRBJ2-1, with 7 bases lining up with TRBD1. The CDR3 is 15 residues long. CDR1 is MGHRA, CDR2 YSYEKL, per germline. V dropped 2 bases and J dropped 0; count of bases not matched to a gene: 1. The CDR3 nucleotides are TGCGCCAGCAGCCAAAGGACAGGCTCCTACAATGAGCAGTTCTTC. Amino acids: CASSQRTGSYNEQFF.

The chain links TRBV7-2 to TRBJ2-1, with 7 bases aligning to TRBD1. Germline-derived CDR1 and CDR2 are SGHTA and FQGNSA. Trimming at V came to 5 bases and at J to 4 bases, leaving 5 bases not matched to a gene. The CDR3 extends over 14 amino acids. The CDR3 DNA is TGTGCCAGCAGCACCGGGACAGCATACAATGAGCAGTTCTTC. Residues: CASSTGTAYNEQFF.

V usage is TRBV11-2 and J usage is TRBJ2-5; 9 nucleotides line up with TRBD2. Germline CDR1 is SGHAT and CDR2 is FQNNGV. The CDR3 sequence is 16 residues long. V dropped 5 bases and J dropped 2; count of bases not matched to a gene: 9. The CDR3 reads CASSHLGGGAQETQYF. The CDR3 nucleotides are TGTGCCAGCAGCCATCTGGGCGGGGGGGCTCAAGAGACCCAGTACTTC.

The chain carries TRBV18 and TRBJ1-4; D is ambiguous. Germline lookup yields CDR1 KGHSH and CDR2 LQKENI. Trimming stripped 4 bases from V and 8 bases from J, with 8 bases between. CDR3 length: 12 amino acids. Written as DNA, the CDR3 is TGTGCCAGCTCACTTCCGGGGGAAAAACTGTTTTTT. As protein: CASSLPGEKLFF. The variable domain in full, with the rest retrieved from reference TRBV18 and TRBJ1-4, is NAGVMQNPRHLVRRRGQEARLRCSPMKGHSHVYWYRQLPEEGLKFMVYLQKENIIDESGMPKERFSAEFPKEGPSILRIQQVVRGDSAAYFCASSLPGEKLFFGSGTQLSVL.

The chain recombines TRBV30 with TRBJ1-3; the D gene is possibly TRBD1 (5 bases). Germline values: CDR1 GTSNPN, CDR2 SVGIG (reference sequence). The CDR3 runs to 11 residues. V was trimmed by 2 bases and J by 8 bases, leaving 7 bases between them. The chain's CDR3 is CAWSRGDTIYF. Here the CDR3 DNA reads TGTGCCTGGAGTCGGGGGGACACCATATATTTT.

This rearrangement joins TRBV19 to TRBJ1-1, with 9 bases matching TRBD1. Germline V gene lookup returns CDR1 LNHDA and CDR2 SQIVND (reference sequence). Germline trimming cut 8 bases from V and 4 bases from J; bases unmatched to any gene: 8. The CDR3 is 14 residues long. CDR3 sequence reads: CASGTGNEGTEAFF. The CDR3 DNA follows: TGTGCCAGTGGGACAGGGAATGAGGGCACTGAAGCTTTCTTT.

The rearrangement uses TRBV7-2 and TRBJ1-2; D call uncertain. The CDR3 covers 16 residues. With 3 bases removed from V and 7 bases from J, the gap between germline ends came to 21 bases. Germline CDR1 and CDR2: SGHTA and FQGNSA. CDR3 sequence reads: CASSFAGVGESRGYTF. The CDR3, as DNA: TGTGCCAGCAGCTTCGCGGGAGTCGGGGAGTCGCGTGGCTACACCTTC.

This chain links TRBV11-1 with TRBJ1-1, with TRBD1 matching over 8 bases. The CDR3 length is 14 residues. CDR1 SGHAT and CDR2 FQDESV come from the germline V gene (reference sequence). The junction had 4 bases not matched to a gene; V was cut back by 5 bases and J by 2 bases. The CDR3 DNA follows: TGTGCCAGCAGCCTACAGGGGGGCAACACTGAAGCTTTCTTT. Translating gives CASSLQGGNTEAFF.

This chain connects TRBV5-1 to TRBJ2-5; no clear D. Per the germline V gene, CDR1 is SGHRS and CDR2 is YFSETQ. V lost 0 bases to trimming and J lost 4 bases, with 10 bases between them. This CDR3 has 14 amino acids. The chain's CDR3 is CASSLEAGPETQYF. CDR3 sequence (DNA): TGCGCCAGCAGCTTGGAGGCAGGCCCAGAGACCCAGTACTTC.

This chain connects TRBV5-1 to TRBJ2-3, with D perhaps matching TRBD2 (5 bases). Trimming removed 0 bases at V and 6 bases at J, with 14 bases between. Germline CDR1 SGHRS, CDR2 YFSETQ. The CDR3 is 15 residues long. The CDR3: CASSLEGLTGDTQYF. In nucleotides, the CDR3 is TGCGCCAGCAGCTTGGAGGGTCTTACGGGGGATACGCAGTATTTT.

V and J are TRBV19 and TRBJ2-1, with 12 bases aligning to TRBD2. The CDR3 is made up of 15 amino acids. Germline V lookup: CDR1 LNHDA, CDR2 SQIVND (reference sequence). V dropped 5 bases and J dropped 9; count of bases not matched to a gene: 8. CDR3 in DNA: TGTGCCAGTAGTCCCCCCCCTAGCGGGGGGGTTGAGCAGTTCTTC. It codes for CASSPPPSGGVEQFF. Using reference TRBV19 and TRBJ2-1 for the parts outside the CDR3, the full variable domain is DGGITQSPKYLFRKEGQNVTLSCEQNLNHDAMYWYRQDPGQGLRLIYYSQIVNDFQKGDIAEGYSVSREKKESFPLTVTSAQKNPTAFYLCASSPPPSGGVEQFFGPGTRLTVL.